The entry that follows covers one T cell receptor (beta chain) sequence. No antigen is known for it. These data are taken from a study of vaccination effects on CD4 cells after COVID-19. Study findings and constraints: Both infection-induced and vaccine-induced clones contracted markedly at late post-vaccination timepoints. There was only 1 of 255 vaccine-induced clones in healthy vaccinees that cross-reacted with common cold coronaviruses.

ViraFEST assay sequencing came after antigen-specific CD4+ T cells were expanded with viral peptide pools. Subsequent to a culture period of 10 days, CD4+ T cells were isolated. Vaccine administered to participants consisted of two doses of either BNT162b2 or mRNA-1273. IL-2 at around 9.8 IU/ml and peptides at around 9.1 ug/ml were added to cultured PBMC, roughly 1.8 million per well. The CDR3 is 15 residues long. Trimming stripped 1 base from V and 3 bases from J, with 10 bases between. Germline assignment: CDR1 SGDLS and CDR2 YYNGEE. TCRdb's table, derived via immunoSEQ multiplex PCR, lists solely in-frame clones and lacks some. The table lists roughly 34,000 clones, roughly four fifths of them singletons, with about 1.4% in the top ten.

This sequence was found in a human donor who received a COVID-19 vaccine. Some clones in this sample may be carry-over from other donors' samples. The sequenced sample was CD4+ T cells from PBMCs cultured with HCoV-NL63 spike peptides, obtained after COVID-19 vaccination. The rearrangement links TRBV9 to TRBJ2-2; maybe TRBD1 (6 bases). The CDR3 sequence is CASSVTPGDTGELFF. CDR3 DNA sequence: TGTGCCAGCAGCGTAACCCCAGGGGACACCGGGGAGCTGTTTTTT.